The clone carrying this T cell receptor beta chain has more than one count but fewer than ten. The data were obtained in a study of vaccination and CD4 T cells after COVID-19. Each CDR3 protein is one row after TCRdb ran MiXCR on the PCR reads. The sample gives about 15,000 distinct CDR3 sequences, approximately 71% of which show up once; approximately 1.2% is in the top ten. The receptor was isolated from a human donor who had recovered from COVID-19. Source: CD4+ T cells from blood, taken after SARS-CoV-2 vaccination.

The CDR3 region has the DNA TGTGCCATCAGTGAGTCGAACAGGGAGGGCTCACCCCTCCACTTT. This encodes CAISESNREGSPLHF. The rearrangement joins TRBV10-3 to TRBJ1-6, with D possibly matching TRBD1 (6 bases). Germline loops: CDR1 ENHRY, CDR2 SYGVKD. Trimming stripped 0 bases from V and 10 bases from J, with 13 bases between. The CDR3 has 15 residues.